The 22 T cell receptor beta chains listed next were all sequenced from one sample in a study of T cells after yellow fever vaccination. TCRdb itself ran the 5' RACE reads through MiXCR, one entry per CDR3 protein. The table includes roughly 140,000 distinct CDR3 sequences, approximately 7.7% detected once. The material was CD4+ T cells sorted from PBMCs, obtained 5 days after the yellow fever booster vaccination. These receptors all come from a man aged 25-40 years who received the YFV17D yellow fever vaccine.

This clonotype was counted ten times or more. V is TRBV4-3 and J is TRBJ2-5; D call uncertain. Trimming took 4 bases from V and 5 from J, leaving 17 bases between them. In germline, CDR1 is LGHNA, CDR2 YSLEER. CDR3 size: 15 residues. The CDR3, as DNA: TGCGCCAGCAGCCGCTACCTTTTACGGGCGGAGACCCAGTACTTC. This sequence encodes CASSRYLLRAETQYF.

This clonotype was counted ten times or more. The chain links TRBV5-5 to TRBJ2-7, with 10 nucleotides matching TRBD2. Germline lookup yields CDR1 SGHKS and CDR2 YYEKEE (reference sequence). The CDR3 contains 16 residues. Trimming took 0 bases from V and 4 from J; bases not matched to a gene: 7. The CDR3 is CASSLGALAGSYEQYF. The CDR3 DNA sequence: TGTGCCAGCAGCTTGGGAGCACTAGCGGGAAGTTACGAGCAGTACTTC.

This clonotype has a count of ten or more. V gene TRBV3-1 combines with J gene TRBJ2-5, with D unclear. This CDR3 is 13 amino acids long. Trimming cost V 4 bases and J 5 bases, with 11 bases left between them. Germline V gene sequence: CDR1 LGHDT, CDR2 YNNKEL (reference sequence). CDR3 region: CASSPPARETQYF. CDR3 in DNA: TGTGCCAGCAGCCCCCCAGCAAGGGAGACCCAGTACTTC.

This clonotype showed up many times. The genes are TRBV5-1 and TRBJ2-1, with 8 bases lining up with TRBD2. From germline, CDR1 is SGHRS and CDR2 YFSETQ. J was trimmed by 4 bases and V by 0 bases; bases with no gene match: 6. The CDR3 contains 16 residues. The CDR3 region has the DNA TGCGCCAGCAGCTTGGCCCCGGCTAGCGGGTACAATGAGCAGTTCTTC. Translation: CASSLAPASGYNEQFF.

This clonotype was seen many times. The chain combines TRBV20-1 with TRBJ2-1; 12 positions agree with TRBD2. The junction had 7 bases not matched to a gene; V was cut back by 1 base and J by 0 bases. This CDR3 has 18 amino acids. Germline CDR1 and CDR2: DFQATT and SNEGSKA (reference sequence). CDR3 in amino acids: CSARVLAGGLSSYNEQFF. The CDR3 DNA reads TGCAGTGCTAGAGTACTAGCGGGAGGCCTAAGCTCCTACAATGAGCAGTTCTTC.

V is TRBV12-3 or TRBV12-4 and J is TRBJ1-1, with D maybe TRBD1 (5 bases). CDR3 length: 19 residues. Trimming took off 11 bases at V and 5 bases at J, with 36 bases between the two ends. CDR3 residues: CAFCSSLEGLVLFRTEAFF. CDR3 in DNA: TGTGCCTTCTGCTCCTCTTTGGAGGGGCTGGTCTTATTCAGGACTGAAGCTTTCTTT.

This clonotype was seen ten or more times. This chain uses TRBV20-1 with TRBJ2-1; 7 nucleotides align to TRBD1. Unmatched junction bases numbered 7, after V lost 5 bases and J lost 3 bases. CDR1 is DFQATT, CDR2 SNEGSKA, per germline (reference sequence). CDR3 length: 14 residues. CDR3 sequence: CSAARQGFYNEQFF. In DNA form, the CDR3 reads TGCAGTGCTGCCCGACAGGGTTTCTACAATGAGCAGTTCTTC.

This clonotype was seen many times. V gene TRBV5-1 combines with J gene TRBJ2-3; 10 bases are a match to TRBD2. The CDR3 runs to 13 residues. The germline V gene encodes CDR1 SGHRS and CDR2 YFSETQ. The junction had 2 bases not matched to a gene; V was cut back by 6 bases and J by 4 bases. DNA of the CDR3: TGCGCCAGCACTAGCGGGAGTGCAGATACGCAGTATTTT. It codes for CASTSGSADTQYF.

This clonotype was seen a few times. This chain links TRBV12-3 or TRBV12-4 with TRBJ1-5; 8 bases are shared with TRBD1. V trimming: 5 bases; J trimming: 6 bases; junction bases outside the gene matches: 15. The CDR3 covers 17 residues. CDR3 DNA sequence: TGTGCCAGCAGTAACAAGCCGGGACAGGCTTTTGGTCAGCCCCAGCATTTT. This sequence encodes CASSNKPGQAFGQPQHF.

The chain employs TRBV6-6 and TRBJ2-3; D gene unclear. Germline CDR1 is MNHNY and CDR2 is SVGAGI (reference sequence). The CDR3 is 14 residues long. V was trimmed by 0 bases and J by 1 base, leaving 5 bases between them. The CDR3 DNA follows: TGTGCCAGCAGTTACTCGATCGGCACAGATACGCAGTATTTT. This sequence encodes CASSYSIGTDTQYF.

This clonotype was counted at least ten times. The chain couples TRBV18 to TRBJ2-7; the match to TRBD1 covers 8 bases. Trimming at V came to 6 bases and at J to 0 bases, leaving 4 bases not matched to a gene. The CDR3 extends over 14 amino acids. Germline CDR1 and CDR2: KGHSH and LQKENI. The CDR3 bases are TGTGCCAGCTCTACGACAGGGGACTCCTACGAGCAGTACTTC. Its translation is CASSTTGDSYEQYF.

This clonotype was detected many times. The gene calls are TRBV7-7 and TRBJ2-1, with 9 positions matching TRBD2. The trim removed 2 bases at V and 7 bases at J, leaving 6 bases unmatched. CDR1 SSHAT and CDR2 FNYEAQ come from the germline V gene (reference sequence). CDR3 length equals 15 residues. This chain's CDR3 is CASSLSSGSRNEQFF. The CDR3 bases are TGTGCCAGCAGCTTAAGTAGCGGGAGTCGTAATGAGCAGTTCTTC.

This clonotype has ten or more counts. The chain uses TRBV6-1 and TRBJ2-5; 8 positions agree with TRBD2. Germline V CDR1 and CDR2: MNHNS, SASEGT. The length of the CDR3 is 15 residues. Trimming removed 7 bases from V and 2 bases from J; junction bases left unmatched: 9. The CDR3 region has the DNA TGTGCCAGCACCCGGGGCCGGGGGGGTCAAGAGACCCAGTACTTC. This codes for CASTRGRGGQETQYF.

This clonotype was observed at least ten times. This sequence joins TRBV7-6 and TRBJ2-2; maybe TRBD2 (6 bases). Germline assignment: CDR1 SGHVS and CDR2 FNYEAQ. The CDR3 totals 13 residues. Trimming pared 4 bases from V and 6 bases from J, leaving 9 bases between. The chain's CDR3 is CASSSGLAGELFF. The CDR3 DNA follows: TGTGCCAGCAGCTCGGGACTGGCCGGGGAGCTGTTTTTT.

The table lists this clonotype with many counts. CDR3 bases: TGCGCCAGCAGCCAGGGACAGATGAACACCGGGGAGCTGTTTTTT. Amino acids: CASSQGQMNTGELFF. J is TRBJ2-2 and V is TRBV5-1; 7 nucleotides align to TRBD1. The CDR3 contains 15 residues. Germline CDR1 reads SGHRS; CDR2 reads YFSETQ. Trimming cost V 4 bases and J 1 base; bases outside gene matches: 4.

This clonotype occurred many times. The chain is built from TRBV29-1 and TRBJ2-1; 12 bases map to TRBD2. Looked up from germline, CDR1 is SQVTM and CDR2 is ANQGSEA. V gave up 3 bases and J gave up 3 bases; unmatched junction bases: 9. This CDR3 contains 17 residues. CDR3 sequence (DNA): TGCAGCGTTGAGGGGCTAGCGGGAGGGGGACTCTACAATGAGCAGTTCTTC. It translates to CSVEGLAGGGLYNEQFF.

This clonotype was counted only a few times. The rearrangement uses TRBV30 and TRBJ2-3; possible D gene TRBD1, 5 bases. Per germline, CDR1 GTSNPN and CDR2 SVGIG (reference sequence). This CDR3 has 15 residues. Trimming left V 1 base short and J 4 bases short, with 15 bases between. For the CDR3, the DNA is TGTGCCTGGAGTGATGGACATATTATCCCAGATACGCAGTATTTT. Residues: CAWSDGHIIPDTQYF.

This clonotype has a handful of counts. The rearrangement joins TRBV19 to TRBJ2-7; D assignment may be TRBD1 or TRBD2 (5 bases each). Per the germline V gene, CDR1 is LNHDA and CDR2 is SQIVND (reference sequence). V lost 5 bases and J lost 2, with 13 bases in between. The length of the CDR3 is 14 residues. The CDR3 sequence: CASSLRDGAYEQYF. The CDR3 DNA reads TGTGCCAGTAGTTTACGGGACGGAGCCTACGAGCAGTACTTC.

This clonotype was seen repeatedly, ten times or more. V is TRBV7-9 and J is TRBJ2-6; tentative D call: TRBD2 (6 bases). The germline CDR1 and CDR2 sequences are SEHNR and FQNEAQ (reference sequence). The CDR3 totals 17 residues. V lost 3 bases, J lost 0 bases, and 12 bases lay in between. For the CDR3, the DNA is TGTGCCAGCAGCTTGTGGGGGGTCAGCTCTGGGGCCAACGTCCTGACTTTC. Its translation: CASSLWGVSSGANVLTF.

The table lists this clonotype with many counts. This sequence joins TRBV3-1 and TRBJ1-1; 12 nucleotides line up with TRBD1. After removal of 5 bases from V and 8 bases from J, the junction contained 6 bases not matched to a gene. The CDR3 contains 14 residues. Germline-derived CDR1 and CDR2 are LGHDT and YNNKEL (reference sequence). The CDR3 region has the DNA TGTGCCAGCAGCGCGCCGGGACAGGGGGCCGAAGCTTTCTTT. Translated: CASSAPGQGAEAFF.

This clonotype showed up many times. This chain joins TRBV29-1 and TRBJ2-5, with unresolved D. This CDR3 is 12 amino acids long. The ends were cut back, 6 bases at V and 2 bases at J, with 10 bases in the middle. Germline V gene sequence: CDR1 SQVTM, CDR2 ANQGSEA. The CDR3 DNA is TGCAGCGTCACTGCCCCACAAGAGACCCAGTACTTC. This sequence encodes CSVTAPQETQYF.

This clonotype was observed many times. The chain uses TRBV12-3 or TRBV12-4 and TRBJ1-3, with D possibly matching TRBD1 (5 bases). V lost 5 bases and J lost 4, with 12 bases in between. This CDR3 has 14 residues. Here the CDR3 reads CASSRRDRGNTIYF. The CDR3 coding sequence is TGTGCCAGCAGTCGCCGGGACCGAGGAAACACCATATATTTT.